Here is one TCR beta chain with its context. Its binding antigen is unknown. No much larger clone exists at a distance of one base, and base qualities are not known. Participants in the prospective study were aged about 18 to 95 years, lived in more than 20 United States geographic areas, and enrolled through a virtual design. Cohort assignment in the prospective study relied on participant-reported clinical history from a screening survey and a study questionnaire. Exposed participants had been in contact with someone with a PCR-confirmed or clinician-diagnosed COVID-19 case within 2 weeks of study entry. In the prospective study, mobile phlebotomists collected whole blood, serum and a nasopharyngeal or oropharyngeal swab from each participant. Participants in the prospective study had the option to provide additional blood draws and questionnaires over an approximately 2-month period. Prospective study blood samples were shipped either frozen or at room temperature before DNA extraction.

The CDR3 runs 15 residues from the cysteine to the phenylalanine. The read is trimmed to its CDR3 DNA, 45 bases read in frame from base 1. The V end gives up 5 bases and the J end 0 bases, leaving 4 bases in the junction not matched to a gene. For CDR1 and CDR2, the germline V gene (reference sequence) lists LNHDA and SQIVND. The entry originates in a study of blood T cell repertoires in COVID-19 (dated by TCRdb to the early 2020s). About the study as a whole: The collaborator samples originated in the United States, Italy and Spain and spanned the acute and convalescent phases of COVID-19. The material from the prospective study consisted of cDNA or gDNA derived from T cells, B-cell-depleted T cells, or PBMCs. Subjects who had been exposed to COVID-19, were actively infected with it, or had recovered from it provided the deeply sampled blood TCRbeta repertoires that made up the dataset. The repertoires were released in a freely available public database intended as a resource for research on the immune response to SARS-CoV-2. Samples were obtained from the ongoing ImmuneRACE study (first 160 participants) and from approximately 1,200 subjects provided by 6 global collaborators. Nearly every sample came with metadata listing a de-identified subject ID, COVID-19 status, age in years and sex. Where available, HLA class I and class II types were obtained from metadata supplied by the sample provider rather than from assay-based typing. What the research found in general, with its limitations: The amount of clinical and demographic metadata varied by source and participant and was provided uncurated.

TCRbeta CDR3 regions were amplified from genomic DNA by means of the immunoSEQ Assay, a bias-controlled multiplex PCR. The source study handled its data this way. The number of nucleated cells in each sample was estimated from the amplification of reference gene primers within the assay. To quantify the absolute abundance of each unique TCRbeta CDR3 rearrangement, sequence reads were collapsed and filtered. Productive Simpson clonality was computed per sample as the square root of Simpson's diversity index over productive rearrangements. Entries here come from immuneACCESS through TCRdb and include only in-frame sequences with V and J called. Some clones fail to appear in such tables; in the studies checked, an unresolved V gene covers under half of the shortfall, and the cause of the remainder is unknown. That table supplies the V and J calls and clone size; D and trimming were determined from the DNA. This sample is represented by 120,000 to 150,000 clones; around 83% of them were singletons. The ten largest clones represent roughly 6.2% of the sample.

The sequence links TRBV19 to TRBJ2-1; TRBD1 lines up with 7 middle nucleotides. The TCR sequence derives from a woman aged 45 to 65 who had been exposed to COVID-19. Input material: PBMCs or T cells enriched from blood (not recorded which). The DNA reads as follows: TGTGCCAGTAGTTTGACAGGGAGCTCCTACAATGAGCAGTTCTTC. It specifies CASSLTGSSYNEQFF.